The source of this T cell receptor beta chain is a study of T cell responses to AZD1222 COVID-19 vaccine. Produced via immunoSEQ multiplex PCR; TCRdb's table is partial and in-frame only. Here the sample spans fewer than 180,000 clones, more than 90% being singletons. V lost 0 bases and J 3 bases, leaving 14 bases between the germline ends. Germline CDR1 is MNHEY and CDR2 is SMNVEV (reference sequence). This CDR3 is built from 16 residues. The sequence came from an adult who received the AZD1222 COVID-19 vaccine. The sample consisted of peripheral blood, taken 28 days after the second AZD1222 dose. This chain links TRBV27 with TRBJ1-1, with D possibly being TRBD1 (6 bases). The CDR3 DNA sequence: TGTGCCAGCAGTTTATCGGGGGGGCGCTTAGACACTGAAGCTTTCTTT. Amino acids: CASSLSGGRLDTEAFF.